This T cell receptor (beta chain) originates from a study of neurological immune-mediated disorders. Findings and limits, study-wide: While HTLV-1-associated myelopathy showed the greatest TCR clonal expansion, multiple sclerosis showed the least, falling below healthy controls.

The cDNA came from 5'RACE with 10-nucleotide random UMIs. Each CDR3 protein gets one entry after TCRdb re-called the 5' RACE reads with MiXCR. Among approximately 89,000 distinct CDR3 sequences listed, about 12% were seen once. Regarding time point: longitudinal time-point 2. Preparation of the unsorted libraries drew on 2 million PBMCs stored at -80 C. This clonotype has ten or more counts. As yet, its antigen is unknown. This CDR3 has 14 residues. Germline V gives CDR1 DFQATT, CDR2 SNEGSKA (reference sequence). Between the trimmed V and J ends, which lost 3 bases and 6 bases, there was a span of 15 bases.

This sequence originates from a female donor with HTLV-1-associated myelopathy (HAM/TSP). This chain joins TRBV20-1 and TRBJ2-1; D is possibly TRBD2 (5 bases). Sequences were obtained from PBMCs. CDR3 coding DNA: TGCAGTGCTAGGGGCCCACTAGGAGCCAATGAGCAGTTCTTC. It is translated as CSARGPLGANEQFF.